These T cell receptor beta chains were read from a single sample in a study of blood T cell repertoires in COVID-19. Here immunoSEQ multiplex PCR was the method, and the copy in TCRdb shows in-frame clones only, minus some. The sample consists of 150,000 to 200,000 clones, about nine tenths of them appearing once. Sequences were obtained from PBMCs or T cells enriched from blood (not recorded which). The source of these receptors is a woman under 40 who had recovered from COVID-19. CDR3s include the opening cysteine and the closing phenylalanine or tryptophan. A D gene is named only where the DNA matches it firmly. Clone sizes are given selectively: once, few, many, or a class where the clone is expanded.

TRBJ1-1	TRBV28	15	-	-	CASSLGTRLYTEAFF	TGTGCCAGCAGTTTAGGGACAAGGCTTTACACTGAAGCTTTCTTT
TRBJ1-1	TRBV7-9	14	-	-	CASSMGQANTEAFF	TGTGCCAGCAGCATGGGACAAGCGAACACTGAAGCTTTCTTT
TRBJ1-1	TRBV19	14	-	-	CASRKQTGNTEAFF	TGTGCCAGTAGAAAACAAACGGGGAACACTGAAGCTTTCTTT
TRBJ1-2	TRBV18	14	TRBD1	-	CASSPGQGAYGYTF	TGTGCCAGCTCACCAGGACAGGGGGCTTATGGCTACACCTTC
TRBJ1-3	TRBV3-1/TRBV3-2	14	-	-	CASTKRGGGNTIYF	TGTGCCAGCACCAAGAGGGGAGGGGGAAACACCATATATTTT
TRBJ2-1	TRBV9	15	TRBD2	-	CASSVAGGVYNEQFF	TGTGCCAGCAGCGTAGCGGGGGGGGTTTACAATGAGCAGTTCTTC
TRBJ1-2	TRBV12-2	15	-	-	CASRNRTGANYGYTF	TGTGCAAGTCGCAACCGGACAGGGGCAAACTATGGCTACACCTTC
TRBJ1-4	TRBV11-3	11	-	-	CASSRGEKLFF	TGTGCCAGCAGCCGAGGGGAAAAACTGTTTTTT
TRBJ2-2	TRBV24-1	14	-	-	CAVARPSNTGELFF	TGTGCAGTGGCCAGGCCATCGAACACCGGGGAGCTGTTTTTT
TRBJ1-6	TRBV5-1	15	TRBD1	-	CASSPTGVNNSPLHF	TGCGCCAGCAGCCCGACAGGGGTGAATAATTCACCCCTCCACTTT
TRBJ1-3	TRBV7-9	15	-	-	CASSWDNLSGNTIYF	TGTGCCAGCAGCTGGGACAATCTCTCTGGAAACACCATATATTTT
TRBJ1-2	TRBV10-2	13	TRBD1	-	CATWTGGDYGYTF	TGCGCCACCTGGACAGGGGGCGACTATGGCTACACCTTC
TRBJ1-1	TRBV11-3	15	TRBD1	once	CASSEDRGLNTEAFF	TGTGCCAGCAGCGAGGACAGGGGGCTGAACACTGAAGCTTTCTTT
TRBJ2-1	TRBV24-1	16	TRBD2	-	CATSDPSGRFYNEQFF	TGTGCCACCAGTGACCCTAGCGGGAGATTCTACAATGAGCAGTTCTTC
TRBJ1-1	TRBV4-2	16	TRBD1	-	CASSQIRTGMNTEAFF	TGTGCCAGCAGCCAAATTAGGACAGGGATGAACACTGAAGCTTTCTTT
TRBJ2-2	TRBV19	15	TRBD2	-	CASSSLAGFTGELFF	TGTGCCAGTAGTAGTCTAGCGGGATTCACCGGGGAGCTGTTTTTT
TRBJ1-1	TRBV7-2	14	-	-	CASSLHTMNTEAFF	TGTGCCAGCAGCTTACACACCATGAACACTGAAGCTTTCTTT
TRBJ1-3	TRBV9	15	-	-	CASSIAGLYGNTIYF	TGTGCCAGCAGCATCGCAGGGCTTTATGGAAACACCATATATTTT
TRBJ1-4	TRBV6-5	15	-	-	CASSYYRGNNEKLFF	TGTGCCAGCAGTTACTATCGGGGGAATAATGAAAAACTGTTTTTT